One and the same sample provided the 16 T cell receptor beta chains below, sequenced in a study of post-analysis software for immune sequencing data. These TCRs are of unknown antigen specificity. Findings of the study overall: Compared with controls, patients had more of five TRBV segments, including TRBV5-6, TRBV5-1 and TRBV20-1.

TCR beta libraries were prepared from cDNA with unique molecular identifiers. TCRdb called the PCR reads again in MiXCR, with one record for every CDR3 protein. This sample carries roughly 870,000 distinct CDR3 sequences, about 50% of them seen once, and the ten largest clones take 4.6%. Specimen: blood. These TCRs come from a girl aged 10 to 17 with multiple sclerosis.

This clonotype was found many times. This sequence joins TRBV5-1 and TRBJ2-7; 12 nucleotides agree with TRBD2. The CDR3 sequence is 15 residues long. J gave up 0 bases and V 4 bases, and 2 bases lay outside the gene matches. Germline-derived CDR1 and CDR2 are SGHRS and YFSETQ. CDR3 sequence: CASSPGLAGSYEQYF. The CDR3 coding sequence is TGCGCCAGCAGCCCGGGACTAGCGGGCTCCTACGAGCAGTACTTC. The full variable domain, rest sourced from reference TRBV5-1 and TRBJ2-7, is KAGVTQTPRYLIKTRGQQVTLSCSPISGHRSVSWYQQTPGQGLQFLFEYFSETQRNKGNFPGRFSGRQFSNSRSEMNVSTLELGDSALYLCASSPGLAGSYEQYFGPGTRLTVT.

This clonotype occurred a few times. The chain recombines TRBV29-1 with TRBJ2-5, with D uncertain. V gave up 1 base and J gave up 5 bases, with 8 bases separating them. Germline CDR1 reads SQVTM; CDR2 reads ANQGSEA. The CDR3 spans 12 residues. The CDR3 DNA reads as TGCAGCGTTGAAGTCAGTCAGGAGACCCAGTACTTC. Its protein product is CSVEVSQETQYF.

The V gene is TRBV12-3 or TRBV12-4, the J gene TRBJ2-3; D remains unclear. This CDR3 has 12 amino acids. V lost 6 bases, J lost 10 bases, and 14 bases lay in between. The CDR3 reads CASSLFGEAQYF. In DNA form, the CDR3 reads TGTGCCAGCAGCCTATTCGGAGAGGCGCAGTATTTT.

The V call is TRBV5-1, the J call TRBJ1-1; weak D call: TRBD1 (6 bases). This CDR3 region has 14 residues. The germline V gene has CDR1 SGHRS and CDR2 YFSETQ. The V end was cut by 3 bases, the J end by 3 bases, with 12 bases between. In nucleotides, the CDR3 is TGCGCCAGCAGCTACGGACAGACCTACACTGAAGCTTTCTTT. Translation gives CASSYGQTYTEAFF.

The chain joins TRBV20-1 to TRBJ2-4; D gene ambiguous. The CDR3 extends over 15 amino acids. The germline V and J ends were trimmed by 6 bases and 0 bases, with 15 bases remaining between them. Looked up from germline, CDR1 is DFQATT and CDR2 is SNEGSKA (reference sequence). The CDR3 protein is CSALDATGAKNIQYF. Written as DNA, the CDR3 is TGCAGTGCCTTAGACGCCACCGGAGCCAAAAACATTCAGTACTTC.

In its sample, this clonotype was seen a few times. This chain links TRBV20-1 with TRBJ2-5; 7 bases match TRBD2. The CDR3 consists of 13 residues. Trimming removed 1 base from V and 5 bases from J; junction bases left unmatched: 4. Germline V CDR1 and CDR2: DFQATT, SNEGSKA (reference sequence). The CDR3 DNA reads TGCAGTGCTAGAGTGGCGGGAGCGGAGACCCAGTACTTC. It yields the protein CSARVAGAETQYF.

This clonotype was seen only a few times. The gene calls are TRBV9 and TRBJ2-5; TRBD1 might be the D (6 bases). CDR1 SGDLS and CDR2 YYNGEE come from the germline V gene. V lost 3 bases to trimming and J lost 5 bases, with 14 bases between them. CDR3 size: 14 residues. The CDR3 sequence is CASSGHRDWETQYF. The CDR3 DNA reads TGTGCCAGCAGCGGACACAGGGATTGGGAGACCCAGTACTTC.

The sample holds a few counts of this clonotype. The V gene is TRBV5-1, the J gene TRBJ2-6; D gene unclear. V was pared by 2 bases and J by 0 bases, with 6 bases between. Germline CDR1 is SGHRS and CDR2 is YFSETQ. The CDR3 spans 15 residues. CDR3 sequence: CASSFLGSGANVLTF. The CDR3 coding sequence is TGCGCCAGCAGCTTTTTGGGCTCTGGGGCCAACGTCCTGACTTTC.

This rearrangement joins TRBV29-1 to TRBJ2-1; the D gene is possibly TRBD1 (5 bases). The length of the CDR3 is 13 residues. V shed 0 bases and J shed 8 bases, with 11 bases lying between them. CDR1 and CDR2 from the germline V gene are SQVTM and ANQGSEA. In DNA, the CDR3 is TGCAGCGTTGAAGATGCCAGGGCTTATGAGCAGTTCTTC. Amino acid sequence: CSVEDARAYEQFF.

Note on this clonotype: A much larger clone lies one base from this, so it may be a read error. V usage is TRBV5-1 and J usage is TRBJ2-3; D might be TRBD1 (5 bases). CDR3 length: 15 residues. V was pared by 0 bases and J by 7 bases, with 15 bases between. The germline gives CDR1 SGHRS, CDR2 YFSETQ. The CDR3 loop reads CASSLDGSAGNTQYF. CDR3 DNA sequence: TGCGCCAGCAGCTTGGACGGATCCGCAGGGAATACGCAGTATTTT.

This clonotype showed up just a few times. The rearrangement joins TRBV7-2 to TRBJ2-5; D gene ambiguous. With 1 base removed from V and 4 bases from J, the gap between germline ends came to 4 bases. CDR3 length: 12 residues. The V gene's germline CDR1 is SGHTA and CDR2 FQGNSA. CDR3 nucleotides: TGTGCCAGCAGCTTAGTTATAGAGACCCAGTACTTC. Amino acid sequence: CASSLVIETQYF.

The chain uses TRBV20-1 and TRBJ2-5; weak D call: TRBD2 (6 bases). The J call may be faulty, since TRBJ2-7 better matches the DNA end. Germline V gene sequence: CDR1 DFQATT, CDR2 SNEGSKA (reference sequence). This CDR3 region has 15 residues. The CDR3 DNA follows: TGCAGTGCTAGAGATTGGGCGGGGTTCACCTACGAGCAGTACTTC. Its translation: CSARDWAGFTYEQYF.

This sequence joins TRBV7-9 and TRBJ1-4; D gene unclear. Trimming took 2 bases from V and 5 from J, leaving 18 bases between them. Germline lookup yields CDR1 SEHNR and CDR2 FQNEAQ (reference sequence). CDR3 length: 17 amino acids. Written as DNA, the CDR3 is TGTGCCAGCAGCTTACCCCCTACCTGGGATCAGAATGAAAAACTGTTTTTT. Translation gives CASSLPPTWDQNEKLFF.

The rearrangement links TRBV7-9 to TRBJ2-7; TRBD2 is a possible D gene (5 bases). Between the trimmed V and J ends, which lost 5 bases and 4 bases, there was a span of 9 bases. Germline CDR1 and CDR2: SEHNR and FQNEAQ (reference sequence). The length of the CDR3 is 12 residues. CDR3 amino acids: CASSADYYEQYF. CDR3 nucleotides: TGTGCCAGCAGCGCCGACTATTACGAGCAGTACTTC.

The chain combines TRBV6-1 with TRBJ2-7, with D possibly being TRBD2 (5 bases). The CDR3 runs to 15 residues. The germline V gene encodes CDR1 MNHNS and CDR2 SASEGT. The ends were cut back, 4 bases at V and 4 bases at J, with 17 bases in the middle. The CDR3 coding sequence is TGTGCCAGCAGTGCAGGACGGGGTTTCGGGTACGAGCAGTACTTC. This translates into CASSAGRGFGYEQYF.

The CDR3 DNA reads TGCAGTGCTAGACGAGTAGCGGGAGGCTACACAGATACGCAGTATTTT. The encoded protein is CSARRVAGGYTDTQYF. This chain connects TRBV20-1 to TRBJ2-3; 10 bases map to TRBD2. The CDR3 extends over 16 amino acids. The V gene end was trimmed by 2 bases and the J gene end by 2 bases; junction bases not matched to a gene: 7. Germline V gene sequence: CDR1 DFQATT, CDR2 SNEGSKA (reference sequence).